These 23 T cell receptor beta chains came from one sample sequenced in a study of PD-1 blockade in classical Hodgkin lymphoma. After autologous stem cell transplantation all patients relapsed, and prior brentuximab vedotin exposure differed between cohorts. TCRdb keeps only in-frame clones here, not all; method: immunoSEQ multiplex PCR. The sample has approximately 98,000 clones; roughly nine tenths are singletons. Sequenced here: peripheral blood mononuclear cells (PBMCs), sampled before the second cycle of nivolumab. The receptors stem from a human donor with classical Hodgkin lymphoma.

The chain is built from TRBV7-2 and TRBJ1-2; possibly TRBD1 for D (5 bases). The V end lost 1 base, the J end lost 3 bases, and 9 bases lay between the germline ends. CDR3 size: 14 residues. Germline values: CDR1 SGHTA, CDR2 FQGNSA. For the CDR3, the DNA is TGTGCCAGCAGCTTAGGACCCAGGGACTATGGCTACACCTTC. This translates into CASSLGPRDYGYTF.

This clone was seen a few times. This sequence joins TRBV7-2 and TRBJ2-1, with 8 bases lining up with TRBD1. Germline V gives CDR1 SGHTA, CDR2 FQGNSA. The CDR3 consists of 13 residues. J gave up 4 bases and V 5 bases, and 1 base lay outside the gene matches. The CDR3 loop reads CASSGQGYNEQFF. Written as DNA, the CDR3 is TGTGCCAGCAGCGGACAGGGTTACAATGAGCAGTTCTTC.

The chain links TRBV14 to TRBJ2-7; D is perhaps TRBD2 (6 bases). Germline CDR1 reads SGHDN; CDR2 reads FVKESK. The length of the CDR3 is 12 residues. Trimming left V 8 bases short and J 2 bases short, with 10 bases between. As DNA, the CDR3 is TGTGCCAGCGGTAGCGGTACCTACGAGCAGTACTTC. It codes for CASGSGTYEQYF.

The rearrangement uses TRBV4-1 and TRBJ2-2, with D unclear. Germline V gene lookup returns CDR1 MGHRA and CDR2 YSYEKL. Between the trimmed V and J ends, which lost 4 bases and 1 base, there was a span of 10 bases. The CDR3 sequence is 15 residues long. The CDR3, as DNA: TGCGCCAGCAGCCCTCTCCCATTGAACACCGGGGAGCTGTTTTTT. Translated: CASSPLPLNTGELFF.

The CDR3 spells CASSLPREYWQPQHF. DNA of the CDR3: TGTGCCAGCAGTTTACCCAGGGAATATTGGCAGCCCCAGCATTTT. The chain has TRBV28 and TRBJ1-5, with D perhaps matching TRBD1 (5 bases). The ends were cut back, 2 bases at V and 7 bases at J, with 15 bases in the middle. The CDR3 has 15 amino acids. Germline values: CDR1 MDHEN, CDR2 SYDVKM. Supplemented by reference TRBV28 and TRBJ1-5, the full variable domain reads DVKVTQSSRYLVKRTGEKVFLECVQDMDHENMFWYRQDPGLGLRLIYFSYDVKMKEKGDIPEGYSVSREKKERFSLILESASTNQTSMYLCASSLPREYWQPQHFGDGTRLSIL.

This rearrangement joins TRBV13 to TRBJ1-4; 9 bases map to TRBD1. The V gene end was trimmed by 4 bases and the J gene end by 4 bases; junction bases not matched to a gene: 19. The CDR3 runs to 20 residues. From germline, CDR1 is PRHDT and CDR2 FYEKMQ (reference sequence). CDR3 protein: CASSSTAGTGIGSGNEKLFF. The DNA of the CDR3 is TGTGCCAGCAGCTCCACCGCCGGGACAGGGATTGGTAGCGGTAATGAAAAACTGTTTTTT.

The J gene is TRBJ2-4, the V gene TRBV25-1, with 7 bases that match TRBD1. CDR1 MGHDK and CDR2 SYGVNS come from the germline V gene. With 7 bases clipped from V and 10 bases from J, the junction kept 7 bases outside the gene matches. The CDR3 totals 12 residues. The CDR3 bases are TGTGCCAGCACAGCCCCGGGACAGATTCAGTACTTC. Translating it yields CASTAPGQIQYF.

This clone was seen a few times. This chain joins TRBV29-1 and TRBJ2-5, with TRBD2 as a possible D gene (5 bases). The length of the CDR3 is 13 residues. V was pared by 4 bases and J by 5 bases, with 14 bases between. The germline gives CDR1 SQVTM, CDR2 ANQGSEA. The CDR3 DNA is TGCAGCGTTGCGGCCGTCCCGGGGGAGACCCAGTACTTC. Protein sequence: CSVAAVPGETQYF.

This chain links TRBV6-5 with TRBJ1-3; TRBD1 matches 7 bases. CDR3 length: 15 amino acids. With 6 bases clipped from V and 2 bases from J, the junction kept 7 bases outside the gene matches. Germline assignment: CDR1 MNHEY and CDR2 SVGAGI. This CDR3 reads CASSIGTAPGNTIYF. In DNA form, the CDR3 reads TGTGCCAGCAGCATCGGGACAGCTCCTGGAAACACCATATATTTT.

In this sample, this clone turned up a few times. The rearrangement joins TRBV14 to TRBJ1-1, with D tentatively TRBD1 (5 bases). Germline lookup yields CDR1 SGHDN and CDR2 FVKESK. V was shortened by 4 bases and J by 1 base, with 13 bases between the two germline ends. The CDR3 is 15 residues long. The CDR3 coding sequence is TGTGCCAGCAGCCTGGGCAAGGGGCGGAACACTGAAGCTTTCTTT. Translated, it gives CASSLGKGRNTEAFF. Complete variable domain (other parts from reference TRBV14 and TRBJ1-1): EAGVTQFPSHSVIEKGQTVTLRCDPISGHDNLYWYRRVMGKEIKFLLHFVKESKQDESGMPNNRFLAERTGGTYSTLKVQPAELEDSGVYFCASSLGKGRNTEAFFGQGTRLTVV.

The chain recombines TRBV29-1 with TRBJ1-5; the D is unclear. V lost 5 bases and J 0 bases, leaving 8 bases between the germline ends. Germline CDR1 is SQVTM and CDR2 is ANQGSEA. The length of the CDR3 is 13 residues. CDR3 sequence: CSVRADSNQPQHF. Here the CDR3 DNA reads TGCAGCGTTAGGGCAGATAGCAATCAGCCCCAGCATTTT.

The chain is built from TRBV19 and TRBJ2-1, with 10 bases aligning to TRBD2. Trimming removed 4 bases from V and 7 bases from J; junction bases left unmatched: 10. Germline assignment: CDR1 LNHDA and CDR2 SQIVND (reference sequence). This CDR3 comprises 16 residues. For the CDR3, the DNA is TGTGCCAGTAGTAGTGGCCTTAGCGGGAGGTATAATGAGCAGTTCTTC. Encoded protein: CASSSGLSGRYNEQFF. Filled out from reference TRBV19 and TRBJ2-1, the complete variable domain reads DGGITQSPKYLFRKEGQNVTLSCEQNLNHDAMYWYRQDPGQGLRLIYYSQIVNDFQKGDIAEGYSVSREKKESFPLTVTSAQKNPTAFYLCASSSGLSGRYNEQFFGPGTRLTVL.

This chain links TRBV2 with TRBJ2-7, with D maybe TRBD1 (6 bases). The CDR3 is 13 amino acids. Germline V gene lookup returns CDR1 SNHLY and CDR2 FYNNEI. V lost 6 bases and J 3 bases, leaving 12 bases between the germline ends. The CDR3 is CASRETGDYEQYF. CDR3 nucleotide sequence: TGTGCCAGCAGGGAGACAGGAGACTACGAGCAGTACTTC.

CDR3 amino acids: CASSFPRGAGTSRTGELFF. The CDR3 nucleotides read TGCGCCAGCAGCTTTCCCCGGGGAGCGGGGACCTCGAGGACCGGGGAGCTGTTTTTT. This chain uses TRBV5-1 with TRBJ2-2, with 7 bases aligning to TRBD2. The germline V gene has CDR1 SGHRS and CDR2 YFSETQ. V dropped 2 bases and J dropped 5; count of bases not matched to a gene: 18. The CDR3 extends over 19 amino acids. The full variable domain, its missing parts supplied by reference TRBV5-1 and TRBJ2-2, is KAGVTQTPRYLIKTRGQQVTLSCSPISGHRSVSWYQQTPGQGLQFLFEYFSETQRNKGNFPGRFSGRQFSNSRSEMNVSTLELGDSALYLCASSFPRGAGTSRTGELFFGEGSRLTVL.

The chain joins TRBV30 to TRBJ1-4; perhaps TRBD1 as D (5 bases). The CDR3 is 16 amino acids. The V gene's germline CDR1 is GTSNPN and CDR2 SVGIG (reference sequence). The V end was cut by 3 bases, the J end by 2 bases, with 16 bases between. The CDR3 DNA reads TGTGCCTGGAGCCGGTTGGTTAGGGGCACTAATGAAAAACTGTTTTTT. Its protein is CAWSRLVRGTNEKLFF. Combining the CDR3 with reference TRBV30 and TRBJ1-4 gives the whole variable domain SQTIHQWPATLVQPVGSPLSLECTVEGTSNPNLYWYRQAAGRGLQLLFYSVGIGQISSEVPQNLSASRPQDRQFILSSKKLLLSDSGFYLCAWSRLVRGTNEKLFFGSGTQLSVL.

The chain couples TRBV12-5 to TRBJ2-2, with TRBD2 matching 11 bases. This CDR3 is 18 amino acids long. The germline gives CDR1 LGHNT, CDR2 FRNRAP. The V segment lost 1 base and the J segment 7 bases; nucleotides outside the gene matches: 11. CDR3: CASGLGLAGRDIGGELFF. Written as DNA, the CDR3 is TGTGCTAGTGGTTTGGGACTAGCGGGGCGAGATATAGGCGGGGAGCTGTTTTTT.

V is TRBV7-9 and J is TRBJ2-7, with D hard to call. This CDR3 is built from 12 residues. Trimming cost V 4 bases and J 3 bases, with 7 bases left between them. CDR1 is SEHNR, CDR2 FQNEAQ, per germline (reference sequence). The CDR3 DNA reads as TGTGCCAGCAGCTCTTCTTTCTACGAGCAGTACTTC. Translation gives CASSSSFYEQYF.

This clone was recorded a few times. The chain recombines TRBV6-5 with TRBJ1-5; D ambiguous. Trimming stripped 8 bases from V and 2 bases from J, with 10 bases between. The CDR3 has 13 residues. Germline-derived CDR1 and CDR2 are MNHEY and SVGAGI. The CDR3 here is CASRPWGNQPQHF. DNA for the CDR3: TGTGCCAGCCGCCCTTGGGGCAATCAGCCCCAGCATTTT.

The rearrangement uses TRBV5-1 and TRBJ2-2, with no clear D. The CDR3 covers 13 residues. Germline lookup yields CDR1 SGHRS and CDR2 YFSETQ. The V end was cut by 6 bases, the J end by 1 base, with 7 bases between. The CDR3 here is CASNSLNTGELFF. CDR3 nucleotides: TGCGCCAGCAATTCATTGAACACCGGGGAGCTGTTTTTT.

This sequence joins TRBV2 and TRBJ1-1; D is unclear. There are 13 residues in the CDR3. Trimming shortened V by 2 bases and J by 1 base, and 5 bases separated the two germline ends. Germline V gene data show CDR1 as SNHLY and CDR2 as FYNNEI. CDR3 residues: CASSELPNTEAFF. In DNA form, the CDR3 reads TGTGCCAGCAGTGAATTGCCGAACACTGAAGCTTTCTTT.

V gene TRBV4-1 combines with J gene TRBJ1-2; 9 bases match TRBD1. V shed 5 bases, J shed 3 bases, and the junction held 10 bases outside the gene matches. Germline V gene lookup returns CDR1 MGHRA and CDR2 YSYEKL. CDR3 size: 16 residues. The CDR3 bases are TGCGCCAGCAGCTCGGACAGGGGCGGGCTGGACTATGGCTACACCTTC. Its protein is CASSSDRGGLDYGYTF.

The chain employs TRBV28 and TRBJ1-5; D is unresolved. Per the germline V gene, CDR1 is MDHEN and CDR2 is SYDVKM. The V end was cut by 3 bases, the J end by 1 base, with 13 bases between. The CDR3 spans 16 residues. CDR3 amino acids: CASSLGSGSSNQPQHF. CDR3 coding DNA: TGTGCCAGCAGTTTGGGGTCGGGGAGCAGCAATCAGCCCCAGCATTTT.

The genes are TRBV19 and TRBJ2-1; D unclear. Trimming shortened V by 3 bases and J by 9 bases, and 12 bases separated the two germline ends. Germline-derived CDR1 and CDR2 are LNHDA and SQIVND (reference sequence). The CDR3 is 13 residues long. The CDR3 sequence: CASSMVGNSEQFF. As DNA, the CDR3 is TGTGCCAGTAGTATGGTGGGGAACAGTGAGCAGTTCTTC.